The TCR beta chain under discussion was sequenced for a study of blood T cells in healthy people across ages. The CDR3 length is 16 residues. V shed 4 bases, J shed 6 bases, and the junction held 11 bases outside the gene matches. PCR was performed a second time for about 7 to 12 cycles using a sample-barcoded 5' primer and a J-beta primer mix. TCRdb processed the 5' RACE reads anew with MiXCR; each CDR3 protein has one entry. The sample carries 1.8 million or so distinct CDR3 sequences, about two fifths recorded once. The V and J genes are TRBV12-3 or TRBV12-4 and TRBJ2-1; TRBD2 agrees at 8 bases. The sequence was obtained from a human donor in good health. Sequencing was carried out using blood. The CDR3 region is CASSYAGLVGFNEQFF. Written as DNA, the CDR3 is TGTGCCAGCAGTTATGCGGGACTAGTAGGGTTCAATGAGCAGTTCTTC.